This T cell receptor beta chain was captured by sequencing in a study of a mutant IDH1 vaccine in newly diagnosed glioma. On the study more broadly: Sex among treated patients split 62.5% male, around 40% female; mean age was approximately 40 years. Therapy received beforehand was radiotherapy, temozolomide, or both, with most patients given both.

Time point reported: week 23, last vaccination. A single vaccine dose contained 300 ug of mutant IDH1 20-mer peptide, and topical imiquimod was used with it. In every donor, the tumor was a new WHO grade 3 or 4 IDH1-mutant, ATRX-lost astrocytoma. As regards this clone: Antigen unknown.

Overall study results and limits: There were vaccine-induced immune responses in approximately 95% of the patients.

Clones were read by immunoSEQ multiplex PCR, and TCRdb kept only the in-frame ones, dropping some. The sample has about 82,000 clones; almost 85% are singletons. V was cut by 4 bases and J by 1 base, with 9 bases left in between. Germline lookup yields CDR1 MNHEY and CDR2 SVGAGI. This CDR3 spans 14 amino acids. This specimen was PBMCs, taken from a glioma patient whose treatment included an IDH1 peptide vaccine. This TCR was sampled from a man in his thirties or forties with glioma. Some clones in this sample may be carry-over from other donors' samples. This sequence joins TRBV6-5 and TRBJ2-3; a possible D gene is TRBD2 (7 bases). In DNA, the CDR3 is TGTGCCAGCAGTTTCGGGGGGCGCACAGATACGCAGTATTTT. It codes for CASSFGGRTDTQYF.